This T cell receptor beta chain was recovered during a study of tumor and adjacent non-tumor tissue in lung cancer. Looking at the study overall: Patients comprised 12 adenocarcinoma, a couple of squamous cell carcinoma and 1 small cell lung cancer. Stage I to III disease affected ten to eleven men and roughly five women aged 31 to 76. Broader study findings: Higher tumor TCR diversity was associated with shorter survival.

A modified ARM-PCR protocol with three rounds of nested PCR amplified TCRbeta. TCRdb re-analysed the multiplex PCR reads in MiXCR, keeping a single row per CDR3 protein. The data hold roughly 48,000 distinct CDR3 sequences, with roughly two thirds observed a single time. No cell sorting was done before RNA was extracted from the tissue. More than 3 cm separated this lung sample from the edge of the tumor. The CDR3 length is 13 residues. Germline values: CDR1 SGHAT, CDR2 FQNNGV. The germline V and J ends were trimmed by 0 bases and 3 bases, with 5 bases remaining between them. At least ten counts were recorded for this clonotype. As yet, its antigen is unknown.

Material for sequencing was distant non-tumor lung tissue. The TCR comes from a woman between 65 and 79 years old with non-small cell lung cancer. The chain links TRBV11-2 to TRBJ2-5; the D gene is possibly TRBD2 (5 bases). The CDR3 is CASSLEREETQYF. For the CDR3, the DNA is TGTGCCAGCAGCTTAGAGAGGGAAGAGACCCAGTACTTC.